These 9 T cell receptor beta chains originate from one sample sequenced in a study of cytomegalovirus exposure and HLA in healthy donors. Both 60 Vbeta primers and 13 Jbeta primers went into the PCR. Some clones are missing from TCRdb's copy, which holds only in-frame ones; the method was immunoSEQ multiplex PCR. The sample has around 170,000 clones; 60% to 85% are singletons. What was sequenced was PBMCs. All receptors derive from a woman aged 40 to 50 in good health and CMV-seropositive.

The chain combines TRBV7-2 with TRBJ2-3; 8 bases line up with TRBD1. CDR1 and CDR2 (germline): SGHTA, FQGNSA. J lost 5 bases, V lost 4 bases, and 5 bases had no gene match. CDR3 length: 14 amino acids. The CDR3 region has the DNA TGTGCCAGCAGCTCCAGGGGGCTAGGAGATACGCAGTATTTT. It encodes CASSSRGLGDTQYF.

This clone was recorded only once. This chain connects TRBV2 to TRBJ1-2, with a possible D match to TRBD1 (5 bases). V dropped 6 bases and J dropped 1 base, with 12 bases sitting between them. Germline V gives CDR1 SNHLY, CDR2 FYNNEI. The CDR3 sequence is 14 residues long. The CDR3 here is CASRGDGNNYGYTF. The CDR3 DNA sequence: TGTGCCAGCAGAGGGGATGGGAATAACTATGGCTACACCTTC.

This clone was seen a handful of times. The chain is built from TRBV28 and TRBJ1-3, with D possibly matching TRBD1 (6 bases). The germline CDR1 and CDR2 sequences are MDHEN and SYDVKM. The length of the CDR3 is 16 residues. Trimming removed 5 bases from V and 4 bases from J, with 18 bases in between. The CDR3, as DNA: TGTGCCAGCAGTAGACGTACAGGGCGCCGGGGAAACACCATATATTTT. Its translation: CASSRRTGRRGNTIYF.

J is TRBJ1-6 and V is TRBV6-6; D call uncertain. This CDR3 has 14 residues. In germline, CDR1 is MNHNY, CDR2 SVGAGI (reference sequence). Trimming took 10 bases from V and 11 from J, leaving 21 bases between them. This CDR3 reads CATLSPFDAAPLHF. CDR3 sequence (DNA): TGTGCCACCCTATCCCCGTTTGACGCGGCACCCCTCCACTTT.

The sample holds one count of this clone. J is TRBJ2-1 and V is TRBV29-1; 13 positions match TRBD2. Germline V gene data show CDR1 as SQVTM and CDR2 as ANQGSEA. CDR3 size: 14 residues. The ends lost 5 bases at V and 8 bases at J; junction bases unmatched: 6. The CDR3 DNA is TGCAGCGTTCGACTAGCGGGGGGCCCCGATGAGCAGTTCTTC. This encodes CSVRLAGGPDEQFF.

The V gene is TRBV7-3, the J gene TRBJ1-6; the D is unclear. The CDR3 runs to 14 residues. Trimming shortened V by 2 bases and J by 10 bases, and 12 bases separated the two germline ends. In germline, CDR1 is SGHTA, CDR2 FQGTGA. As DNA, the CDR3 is TGTGCCAGCAGCTTAGCGTCCGCGGGGTCACCCCTCCACTTT. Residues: CASSLASAGSPLHF.

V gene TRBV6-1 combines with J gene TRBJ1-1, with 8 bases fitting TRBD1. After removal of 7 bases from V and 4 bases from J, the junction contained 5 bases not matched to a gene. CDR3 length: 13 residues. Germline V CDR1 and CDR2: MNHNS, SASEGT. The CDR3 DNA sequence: TGTGCCAGCACCCGGACAGGGCCCACTGAAGCTTTCTTT. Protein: CASTRTGPTEAFF.

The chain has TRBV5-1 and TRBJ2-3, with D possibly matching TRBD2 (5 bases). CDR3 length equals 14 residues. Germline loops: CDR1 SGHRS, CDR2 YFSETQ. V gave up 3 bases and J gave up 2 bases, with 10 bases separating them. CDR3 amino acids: CASSSGIFTDTQYF. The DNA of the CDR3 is TGCGCCAGCAGCTCGGGAATTTTCACAGATACGCAGTATTTT.

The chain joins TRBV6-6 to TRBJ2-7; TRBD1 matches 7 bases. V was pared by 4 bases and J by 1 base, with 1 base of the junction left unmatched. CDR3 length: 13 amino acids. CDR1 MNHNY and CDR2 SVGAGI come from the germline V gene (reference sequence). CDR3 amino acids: CASSSGGSYEQYF. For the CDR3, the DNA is TGTGCCAGCAGTTCAGGGGGATCCTACGAGCAGTACTTC.